These T cell receptor beta chains were read from a single sample in a study of T cell responses to AZD1222 COVID-19 vaccine. Using immunoSEQ multiplex PCR, the repertoire was profiled, and TCRdb retains in-frame clones only, with some absent. The table lists fewer than 120,000 clones, around nine tenths of them singletons. The sample consisted of peripheral blood, taken 28 days after the second AZD1222 dose. These receptor sequences come from an adult who received the AZD1222 COVID-19 vaccine. Each CDR3 is given with its conserved first and last residue. Each record gives: clone size, V gene, J gene, D gene, CDR3 protein, CDR3 DNA. The D gene is left open where the match is weak. Clone size is shown for a subset of rows, as once, few, many or a class of expanded clone.

>NA|TRBV12-3/TRBV12-4|TRBJ1-5|NA
CASSLTPNQPQHF
TGTGCCAGCAGTTTAACCCCGAATCAGCCCCAGCATTTT
>NA|TRBV7-9|TRBJ2-7|NA
CASSADRSYEQYF
TGTGCCAGCAGCGCTGACAGGTCCTACGAGCAGTACTTC
>NA|TRBV4-3|TRBJ1-3|NA
CASSQAQASGNTIYF
TGCGCCAGCAGCCAAGCCCAGGCCTCTGGAAACACCATATATTTT
>NA|TRBV7-2|TRBJ1-4|TRBD1
CASSLSGTVNELFF
TGTGCCAGCAGCTTATCAGGGACAGTCAACGAACTGTTTTTT
>NA|TRBV18|TRBJ2-5|NA
CASSPAHRETQYF
TGTGCCAGCTCACCCGCCCATAGGGAGACCCAGTACTTC
>once|TRBV20-1|TRBJ2-7|NA
CSARDVYEQYF
TGCAGTGCTAGAGATGTGTACGAGCAGTACTTC
>NA|TRBV19|TRBJ1-2|NA
CASSPRSSPSFYGYTF
TGTGCCAGTAGTCCGAGGTCTAGCCCCTCTTTCTATGGCTACACCTTC
>once|TRBV2|TRBJ1-2|TRBD1
CASNVRGTGGYTF
TGTGCCAGCAATGTCAGGGGGACGGGAGGCTACACCTTC
>NA|TRBV7-9|TRBJ2-7|NA
CASSLGAEVLYSSYEQYF
TGTGCCAGCAGCTTAGGGGCAGAGGTGCTTTACTCTTCCTACGAGCAGTACTTC
>NA|TRBV30|TRBJ2-7|NA
CAWSEVSYEQYF
TGTGCCTGGAGTGAGGTCTCCTACGAGCAGTACTTC
>NA|TRBV27|TRBJ1-2|NA
CASSFTGGNYGYTF
TGTGCCAGCAGTTTCACGGGAGGGAACTATGGCTACACCTTC
>NA|TRBV11-2|TRBJ2-1|TRBD2
CASSRERTRADEQFF
TGTGCCAGCAGCCGAGAACGGACTAGGGCCGATGAGCAGTTCTTC
>NA|TRBV7-9|TRBJ1-6|NA
CASSLVRPNSPLHF
TGTGCCAGCAGCTTAGTTCGGCCAAATTCACCCCTCCACTTT
>NA|TRBV7-2|TRBJ1-1|NA
CASSLTHNWANTEAFF
TGTGCCAGCAGCTTAACTCATAATTGGGCGAACACTGAAGCTTTCTTT
>NA|TRBV6-5|TRBJ2-2|NA
CASSPTRYTGELFF
TGTGCCAGCAGCCCCACTCGTTACACCGGGGAGCTGTTTTTT
>NA|TRBV5-4|TRBJ2-2|TRBD1
CASSPGTANTGELFF
TGTGCCAGCAGCCCCGGGACAGCGAACACCGGGGAGCTGTTTTTT
>NA|TRBV25-1|TRBJ2-3|NA
CASRKGGDTDTQYF
TGTGCCAGCCGGAAAGGGGGGGACACAGATACGCAGTATTTT
>NA|TRBV3-1/TRBV3-2|TRBJ2-3|NA
CASSPSVDLSTDTQYF
TGTGCCAGCAGCCCATCCGTAGACCTGAGCACAGATACGCAGTATTTT
>NA|TRBV19|TRBJ1-1|TRBD1
CASSMGRGPDTEAFF
TGTGCCAGTAGTATGGGCAGGGGGCCCGACACTGAAGCTTTCTTT
>NA|TRBV11-1|TRBJ1-1|NA
CASSLSGGAEAFF
TGTGCCAGCAGCTTATCGGGGGGCGCTGAAGCTTTCTTT
>NA|TRBV6-4|TRBJ2-3|NA
CASSQRVGHTDTQYF
TGTGCCAGCAGCCAACGGGTGGGGCACACAGATACGCAGTATTTT
>NA|TRBV7-8|TRBJ2-7|TRBD2
CASSFGRGNSYEQYF
TGTGCCAGCAGCTTCGGGCGGGGGAACTCCTACGAGCAGTACTTC
>NA|TRBV5-4|TRBJ2-1|NA
CASSLRDFYNEQFF
TGTGCCAGCAGCCTCCGGGACTTCTACAATGAGCAGTTCTTC
>NA|TRBV7-2|TRBJ1-4|NA
CASSFRPGEKLFF
TGTGCCAGCAGCTTTCGCCCCGGGGAAAAACTGTTTTTT
>NA|TRBV5-1|TRBJ1-1|NA
CASSTRDPQNTEAFF
TGCGCCAGCAGCACCCGGGACCCCCAGAACACTGAAGCTTTCTTT
>NA|TRBV6-6|TRBJ2-2|NA
CASSPSLNTGELFF
TGTGCCAGCAGTCCGTCCTTGAACACCGGGGAGCTGTTTTTT
>NA|TRBV5-4|TRBJ2-7|NA
CASSPRGGFPYEQYF
TGTGCCAGCAGCCCCCGAGGGGGGTTTCCCTACGAGCAGTACTTC
>few|TRBV7-9|TRBJ2-5|TRBD2
CASSTRLAGVLQETQYF
TGTGCCAGCAGCACCCGACTAGCGGGGGTCCTCCAAGAGACCCAGTACTTC